Listed below are T cell receptor beta chains from one sample, sequenced in a study of cytomegalovirus exposure and HLA in healthy donors. Profiling relied on immunoSEQ multiplex PCR, and the TCRdb table lists in-frame clones only, not all of them. The data contain 100,000 to 150,000 clones, around four fifths of them singletons. Sequencing used PBMCs. The receptor source for this set is a woman aged 40 to 50 in good health and CMV-seropositive. CDR3s include the opening cysteine and the closing phenylalanine or tryptophan. The order of the fields is D gene, J gene, V gene, CDR3 DNA, CDR3 protein. D genes are given only for firm matches.

D gene: TRBD1
J gene: TRBJ2-5
V gene: TRBV27
CDR3 DNA: TGTGCCAGCAGTTACCTGGACAGGATTCAAGAGACCCAGTACTTC
CDR3 protein: CASSYLDRIQETQYF

D gene: -
J gene: TRBJ2-6
V gene: TRBV9
CDR3 DNA: TGTGCCAGCAGCCGATACAGGTCCTCTGGGGCCAACGTCCTGACTTTC
CDR3 protein: CASSRYRSSGANVLTF

D gene: -
J gene: TRBJ1-2
V gene: TRBV10-3
CDR3 DNA: TGTGCCATCAAGGGGGATGGCTACACCTTC
CDR3 protein: CAIKGDGYTF

D gene: TRBD1
J gene: TRBJ1-1
V gene: TRBV19
CDR3 DNA: TGTGCCAGTAGTCCCACAGGGGGGAACACTGAAGCTTTCTTT
CDR3 protein: CASSPTGGNTEAFF

D gene: TRBD1
J gene: TRBJ1-1
V gene: TRBV5-5
CDR3 DNA: TGTGCCAGCAGCCGGACAGGGGGCTTGAGCACTGAAGCTTTCTTT
CDR3 protein: CASSRTGGLSTEAFF

D gene: -
J gene: TRBJ2-3
V gene: TRBV4-3
CDR3 DNA: TGCGCCAGCAGCCAACTCCCGAACGGGATCGGCACAGATACGCAGTATTTT
CDR3 protein: CASSQLPNGIGTDTQYF

D gene: TRBD2
J gene: TRBJ2-1
V gene: TRBV6-5
CDR3 DNA: TGTGCCAGCAGTTACGTGTCGGGGGGAGCCTACAATGAGCAGTTCTTC
CDR3 protein: CASSYVSGGAYNEQFF

D gene: -
J gene: TRBJ2-7
V gene: TRBV6-6
CDR3 DNA: TGTGCCAGCAGTTACTCTAACCGTAGAGAATACGAGCAGTACTTC
CDR3 protein: CASSYSNRREYEQYF

D gene: TRBD1
J gene: TRBJ2-2
V gene: TRBV5-1
CDR3 DNA: TGCGCCAGCAGTAAGCAGGGGGCCTCGAACACCGGGGAGCTGTTTTTT
CDR3 protein: CASSKQGASNTGELFF

D gene: TRBD1
J gene: TRBJ2-2
V gene: TRBV27
CDR3 DNA: TGTGCCAGCAGTTTTCGAGACAGGGTGGTCACCGGGGAGCTGTTTTTT
CDR3 protein: CASSFRDRVVTGELFF

D gene: TRBD1
J gene: TRBJ2-7
V gene: TRBV7-3
CDR3 DNA: TGTGCCAGCAGCCTAGGGACAGGGGAGACCCACGAGCAGTACTTC
CDR3 protein: CASSLGTGETHEQYF

D gene: -
J gene: TRBJ2-1
V gene: TRBV6-5
CDR3 DNA: TGTGCCAGCAGTTACTCCGTTAACAATGAGCAGTTCTTC
CDR3 protein: CASSYSVNNEQFF

D gene: -
J gene: TRBJ2-7
V gene: TRBV19
CDR3 DNA: TGTGCCAGTAGTATCCACGGGGTACACGAGCGGTACTTC
CDR3 protein: CASSIHGVHERYF

D gene: -
J gene: TRBJ2-7
V gene: TRBV5-4
CDR3 DNA: TGTGCCAGCAGCCCCGTCGACAGAGCCTACGAGCAGTACTTC
CDR3 protein: CASSPVDRAYEQYF

D gene: TRBD2
J gene: TRBJ2-7
V gene: TRBV7-9
CDR3 DNA: TGTGCCAGCAGCGAAACTAGCGGGAGCTACGAGCAGTACTTC
CDR3 protein: CASSETSGSYEQYF

D gene: -
J gene: TRBJ2-5
V gene: TRBV9
CDR3 DNA: TGTGCCAGCAGCGTAGCAGGTCTTGAGCAAGAGACCCAGTACTTC
CDR3 protein: CASSVAGLEQETQYF

D gene: TRBD1
J gene: TRBJ2-1
V gene: TRBV4-1
CDR3 DNA: TGCGCCAGCAGCCAGGGGGACAGGGGATACAATGAGCAGTTCTTC
CDR3 protein: CASSQGDRGYNEQFF

D gene: -
J gene: TRBJ1-2
V gene: TRBV7-2
CDR3 DNA: TGTGCCAGCAGCCAAGGCGGGGGGGCGCAAGGCTACACCTTC
CDR3 protein: CASSQGGGAQGYTF

D gene: -
J gene: TRBJ2-5
V gene: TRBV5-4
CDR3 DNA: TGTGCCGCGGGGAGAGCGCCCATGCTGGAGACCCAGTACTTC
CDR3 protein: CAAGRAPMLETQYF